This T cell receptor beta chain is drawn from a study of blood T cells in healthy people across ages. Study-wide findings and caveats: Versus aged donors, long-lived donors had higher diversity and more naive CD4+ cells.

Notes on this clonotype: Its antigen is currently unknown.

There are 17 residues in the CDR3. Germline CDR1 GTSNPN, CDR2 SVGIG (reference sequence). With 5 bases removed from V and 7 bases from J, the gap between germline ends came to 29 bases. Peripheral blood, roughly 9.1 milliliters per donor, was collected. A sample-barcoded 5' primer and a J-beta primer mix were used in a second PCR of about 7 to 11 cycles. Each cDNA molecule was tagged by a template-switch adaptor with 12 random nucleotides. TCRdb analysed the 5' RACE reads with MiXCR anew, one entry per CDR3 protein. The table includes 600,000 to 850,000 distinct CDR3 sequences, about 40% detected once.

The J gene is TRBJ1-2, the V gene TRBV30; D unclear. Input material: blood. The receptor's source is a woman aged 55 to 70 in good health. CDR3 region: CAWALGTTSLHLGGYTF. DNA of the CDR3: TGTGCCTGGGCTTTAGGAACGACATCCCTTCACCTAGGTGGCTACACCTTC.